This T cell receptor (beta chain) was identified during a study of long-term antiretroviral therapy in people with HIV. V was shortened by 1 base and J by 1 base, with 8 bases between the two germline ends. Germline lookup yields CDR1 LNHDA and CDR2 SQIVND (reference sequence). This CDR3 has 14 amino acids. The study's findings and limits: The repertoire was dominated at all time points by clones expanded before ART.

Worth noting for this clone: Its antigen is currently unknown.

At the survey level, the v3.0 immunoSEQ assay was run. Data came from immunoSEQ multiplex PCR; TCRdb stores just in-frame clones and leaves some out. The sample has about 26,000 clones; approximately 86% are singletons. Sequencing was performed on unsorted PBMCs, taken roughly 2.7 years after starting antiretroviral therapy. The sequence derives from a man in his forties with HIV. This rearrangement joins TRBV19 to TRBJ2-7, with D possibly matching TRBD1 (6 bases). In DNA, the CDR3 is TGTGCCAGTAGTATAGTGGGGGCTTCCTACGAGCAGTACTTC. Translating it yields CASSIVGASYEQYF.